Listed here are 9 T cell receptor beta chains from one sample, sequenced in a study of blood T cells in healthy people across ages. Using a J-beta primer mix together with a sample-barcoded 5' primer, a second PCR was run for about 7 to 12 cycles. From the 5' RACE reads, TCRdb called clonotypes with MiXCR, one entry per CDR3 protein. Of roughly 1.5 million distinct CDR3 sequences listed, roughly 43% are singletons. The sample consisted of blood. These receptors were obtained from a woman aged 18-35 years in good health.

The chain recombines TRBV25-1 with TRBJ2-5; 7 nucleotides agree with TRBD2. After removal of 2 bases from V and 4 bases from J, the junction contained 7 bases not matched to a gene. The CDR3 totals 15 residues. Looked up from germline, CDR1 is MGHDK and CDR2 is SYGVNS. The CDR3 protein is CASSEGAGDIETQYF. The CDR3 DNA sequence: TGTGCCAGCAGTGAAGGTGCGGGAGATATAGAGACCCAGTACTTC.

The J gene is TRBJ2-3, the V gene TRBV4-1, with no clear D. The V and J ends lost 3 bases and 4 bases respectively, with 14 bases between them. This CDR3 has 15 residues. Germline V gene lookup returns CDR1 MGHRA and CDR2 YSYEKL. CDR3 nucleotides: TGCGCCAGCAGCCAGGGTCGGATAGCCCCAGATACGCAGTATTTT. Protein: CASSQGRIAPDTQYF.

The gene calls are TRBV4-1 and TRBJ2-7; D is undetermined. The CDR3 is made up of 13 amino acids. The germline V gene encodes CDR1 MGHRA and CDR2 YSYEKL. Between the trimmed V and J ends, which lost 0 bases and 3 bases, there was a span of 6 bases. The CDR3 protein is CASSQDLDYEQYF. As DNA, the CDR3 is TGCGCCAGCAGCCAAGATCTAGACTACGAGCAGTACTTC.

The chain links TRBV3-1 to TRBJ2-5; 10 bases agree with TRBD2. CDR3 length equals 17 residues. Germline loops: CDR1 LGHDT, CDR2 YNNKEL (reference sequence). Trimming took 0 bases from V and 11 from J; bases not matched to a gene: 15. CDR3 bases: TGTGCCAGCAGCCAAGATCTAGCTAGCGGGAGTCTGAATGAGCAGTACTTC. It is translated as CASSQDLASGSLNEQYF.

This clonotype was seen a handful of times. The chain combines TRBV7-9 with TRBJ1-2; a weak D match, TRBD1 (5 bases). V was trimmed by 4 bases and J by 13 bases, leaving 22 bases between them. The germline V gene encodes CDR1 SEHNR and CDR2 FQNEAQ (reference sequence). The CDR3 runs 14 residues. The CDR3 protein is CASSSGAGLTIGTF. CDR3 nucleotide sequence: TGTGCCAGCAGCTCCGGGGCAGGATTAACTATTGGCACCTTC. The entire variable domain, with the rest obtained from reference TRBV7-9 and TRBJ1-2, is as follows: DTGVSQNPRHKITKRGQNVTFRCDPISEHNRLYWYRQTLGQGPEFLTYFQNEAQLEKSRLLSDRFSAERPKGSFSTLEIQRTEQGDSAMYLCASSSGAGLTIGTFGSGTRLTVV.

The V gene is TRBV10-3, the J gene TRBJ2-1, with 8 bases matching TRBD1. V gave up 6 bases and J gave up 0 bases; unmatched junction bases: 7. This CDR3 comprises 16 residues. In germline, CDR1 is ENHRY, CDR2 SYGVKD. In DNA, the CDR3 is TGTGCCATCAGGGACAGGGCCAGGAGCTCCTACAATGAGCAGTTCTTC. Encoded protein: CAIRDRARSSYNEQFF.

This clonotype has more than one count but fewer than ten. The J gene is TRBJ2-1, the V gene TRBV27; unclear D gene. V lost 2 bases to trimming and J lost 4 bases, with 9 bases between them. The CDR3 sequence is 14 residues long. CDR1 and CDR2 from the germline V gene are MNHEY and SMNVEV (reference sequence). The CDR3 region has the DNA TGTGCCAGCAGTTTAATGCCATCATACAATGAGCAGTTCTTC. Residues: CASSLMPSYNEQFF.

The rearrangement joins TRBV20-1 to TRBJ2-3, with 12 bases identical to TRBD2. The CDR3 consists of 15 residues. The germline V gene encodes CDR1 DFQATT and CDR2 SNEGSKA (reference sequence). Trimming cost V 6 bases and J 4 bases; bases outside gene matches: 8. Here the CDR3 DNA reads TGCAGTGCCGCGAAACTAGCGGGAGGTGCAGATACGCAGTATTTT. It specifies CSAAKLAGGADTQYF.

The rearrangement joins TRBV13 to TRBJ2-7; D may be TRBD2 (7 bases). CDR3 length: 13 amino acids. Trimming took off 4 bases at V and 7 bases at J, with 14 bases between the two ends. Per the germline V gene, CDR1 is PRHDT and CDR2 is FYEKMQ (reference sequence). CDR3 protein: CASSSRTAGEQYF. CDR3 sequence (DNA): TGTGCCAGCAGCTCGAGGACAGCGGGGGAGCAGTACTTC.